This TCR beta chain was found in a study of T cell responses to AZD1222 COVID-19 vaccine. The CDR3 loop spans 18 amino acids. From germline, CDR1 is SGHRS and CDR2 YFSETQ. The V gene end was trimmed by 4 bases and the J gene end by 0 bases; junction bases not matched to a gene: 9. General study findings and limits: Scientists sampled the repertoires only once the peak T cell response had passed. The donors showed a predominance of white British ancestry and of females, with possible underestimation of clonal diversity.

Sequencing used immunoSEQ multiplex PCR; TCRdb keeps in-frame clones, though not all of them. The sample contains around 160,000 clones, 92% of which appear only once. A note on this clone: Its target is unknown.

Specimen: peripheral blood, collected 28 days after the second AZD1222 dose. The rearrangement joins TRBV5-1 to TRBJ2-7; 14 nucleotides agree with TRBD2. The TCR originated in an adult who received the AZD1222 COVID-19 vaccine. CDR3 sequence reads: CASSPGLAGVSHSYEQYF. The CDR3 bases are TGCGCCAGCAGCCCGGGACTAGCGGGAGTCTCTCACTCCTACGAGCAGTACTTC. The full variable domain, its missing parts supplied by reference TRBV5-1 and TRBJ2-7, is KAGVTQTPRYLIKTRGQQVTLSCSPISGHRSVSWYQQTPGQGLQFLFEYFSETQRNKGNFPGRFSGRQFSNSRSEMNVSTLELGDSALYLCASSPGLAGVSHSYEQYFGPGTRLTVT.